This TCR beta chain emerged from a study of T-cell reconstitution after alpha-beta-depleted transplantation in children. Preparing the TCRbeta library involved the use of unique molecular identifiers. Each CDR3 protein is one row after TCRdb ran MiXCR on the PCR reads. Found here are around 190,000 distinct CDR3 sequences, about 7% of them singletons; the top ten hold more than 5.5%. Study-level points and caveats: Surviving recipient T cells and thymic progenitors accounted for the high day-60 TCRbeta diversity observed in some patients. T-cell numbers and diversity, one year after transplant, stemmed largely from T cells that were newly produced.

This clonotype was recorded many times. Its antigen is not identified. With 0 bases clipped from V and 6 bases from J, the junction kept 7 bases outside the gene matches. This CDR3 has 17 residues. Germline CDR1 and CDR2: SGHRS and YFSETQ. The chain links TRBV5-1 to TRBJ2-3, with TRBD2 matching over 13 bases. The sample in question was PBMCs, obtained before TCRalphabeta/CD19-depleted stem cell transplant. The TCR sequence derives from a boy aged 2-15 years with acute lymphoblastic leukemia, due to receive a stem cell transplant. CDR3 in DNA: TGCGCCAGCAGCTTGGACGGACTAGCGGGAGTATGGGATACGCAGTATTTT. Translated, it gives CASSLDGLAGVWDTQYF.